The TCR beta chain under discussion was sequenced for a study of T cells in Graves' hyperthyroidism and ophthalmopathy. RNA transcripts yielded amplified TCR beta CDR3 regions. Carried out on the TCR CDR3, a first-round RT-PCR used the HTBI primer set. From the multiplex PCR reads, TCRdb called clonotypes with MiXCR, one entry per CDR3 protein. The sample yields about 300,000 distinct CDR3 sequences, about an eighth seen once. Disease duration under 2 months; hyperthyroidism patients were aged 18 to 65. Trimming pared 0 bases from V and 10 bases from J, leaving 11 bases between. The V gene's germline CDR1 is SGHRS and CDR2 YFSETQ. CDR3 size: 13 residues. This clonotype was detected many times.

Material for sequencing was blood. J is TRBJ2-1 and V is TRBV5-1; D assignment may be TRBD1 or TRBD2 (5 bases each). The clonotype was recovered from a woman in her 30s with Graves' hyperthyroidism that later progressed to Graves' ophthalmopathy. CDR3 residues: CASSLDRDGEQFF. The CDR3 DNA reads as TGCGCCAGCAGCTTGGATCGGGACGGAGAGCAGTTCTTC.